This paragraph reports one T cell receptor beta chain. There are a few counts of this clonotype. The antigen it recognizes is unknown. No per-base quality is available; no much larger clone lies one base away. Libraries came from 5' RACE. These reads were obtained on a NextSeq 500. Unique molecular identifiers were attached to individual cDNA molecules in the TCR library protocol so that sequencing error and PCR bias could be corrected. Sequencing covered both TCR alpha and beta chains, and within each sample the abundances of alpha and beta sequences were tightly co-correlated. In the paper's pipeline: Decombinator V4 was used to perform V gene, J gene and CDR3 annotation of TCR sequences. TCRs were defined as expanded if a significant change between any two time points was detected under a Poisson model with p below 0.0001. TCR abundances were normalised to the total number of TCRs sequenced per sample and were expressed as counts per million. TRAV1-2 paired with TRAJ12, TRAJ20 or TRAJ33 defined MAIT TCRs, while TRAV10 paired with TRAJ18 defined iNKT TCRs. VDJdb, accessed 1 November 2021, was searched for CMV, EBV and SARS-CoV-2 annotated TCRs, excluding TCRs annotated for multiple antigens. Starting from the raw public reads, TCRdb applied fastp trimming at Q25, assembled clones with MiXCR and retained in-frame beta chains. Here each entry gathers all rows of one CDR3 protein and keeps the most common genes and DNA. TCRdb, not the original authors, processed these V and J calls. The sample table holds 45,000 to 50,000 distinct CDR3 sequences, of which 6.2% were seen once. The ten largest account for roughly 6.9% of the sample.

Relative to germline, V is missing 5 bases and J is missing 6 bases, with 10 bases of the junction outside any gene match. The CDR1 and CDR2 encoded by the germline V gene are SGHTA and FQGNSA. The CDR3 measures 15 amino acids from cysteine to phenylalanine. Of all the DNA, just the CDR3 is kept, 45 bases in frame from base 1. The sample originates from a study of early T cells in non-severe SARS-CoV-2 infection (dated by TCRdb to the early 2020s). General notes on the study: Because TCR sequencing relied on bulk RNA taken from unsorted whole blood, pairing of alpha and beta chains was not possible.

The study was a case-control design nested within a healthcare worker cohort in London, UK, with weekly nasopharyngeal swab PCR tests and blood sampling. Between 23 and 31 March 2020, the week of the UK lockdown, healthcare workers were enrolled and then followed up weekly for as long as 16 weeks. The research as a whole found: VDJdb matching was skewed toward anti-spike CD8 responses and likely underestimated virus-specific expansions, missing private and CD4 specificities.

The starting material was whole blood, obtained at baseline. This receptor was obtained from an adult who was a healthcare worker with PCR-confirmed SARS-CoV-2 infection or an uninfected control (not recorded which). The rearrangement joined TRBV7-2 to TRBJ1-1; 9 middle bases align to TRBD1. CDR3 protein: CASSGRDRVFAEAFF. The nucleotides are TGTGCCAGCAGCGGCCGGGACAGGGTATTTGCTGAAGCTTTCTTT.